These T cell receptor beta chains were read from a single sample in a study of T cell changes during pregnancy in multiple sclerosis. Generated by immunoSEQ multiplex PCR, the TCRdb table keeps only in-frame clones and is missing some. The table shows about 68,000 clones, with 75% to 95% occurring only once. Source: peripheral blood, taken in the third trimester of pregnancy. The receptors originated from a female donor with multiple sclerosis, enrolled in a pregnancy study. The CDR3 runs from the conserved cysteine through the conserved F or W. Each record gives: D gene, J gene, V gene, clone size, CDR3 DNA, CDR3 protein. The D gene is left open where the match is weak. Rows may omit the clone size; those that give it use once, few, many or a size class.

D: NA
J: TRBJ2-5
V: TRBV18
size: NA
DNA: TGTGCCAGCTCACTTTCCAGCGGCTTTGGGGAGACCCAGTACTTC
CDR3: CASSLSSGFGETQYF

D: NA
J: TRBJ1-1
V: TRBV10-2
size: NA
DNA: TGCGCCAGCAGTGAGTCCCAGGGGAAGGGTGGGAACACTGAAGCTTTCTTT
CDR3: CASSESQGKGGNTEAFF

D: TRBD1
J: TRBJ1-2
V: TRBV27
size: NA
DNA: TGTGCCAGCAGCCACGGACAGGGGTGGTATGGCTACACCTTC
CDR3: CASSHGQGWYGYTF

D: NA
J: TRBJ2-5
V: TRBV6-5
size: NA
DNA: TGTGCCAGCAGTTACCACAGGGAAGAGACCCAGTACTTC
CDR3: CASSYHREETQYF

D: TRBD2
J: TRBJ2-7
V: TRBV27
size: NA
DNA: TGTGCCAGCAGTTGGACTAGCGGGAACTACGAGCAGTACTTC
CDR3: CASSWTSGNYEQYF

D: NA
J: TRBJ1-5
V: TRBV19
size: NA
DNA: TGTGCCAGTAGGGAAGCCGGGAGCGAAAATCAGCCCCAGCATTTT
CDR3: CASREAGSENQPQHF

D: NA
J: TRBJ1-5
V: TRBV5-8
size: NA
DNA: TGTGCCAGCAGCAGCTTGGCCCGGACAGATAGCAATCAGCCCCAGCATTTT
CDR3: CASSSLARTDSNQPQHF

D: TRBD2
J: TRBJ2-6
V: TRBV27
size: NA
DNA: TGTGCCAGCAGTCTCCGGGGGGGCCTTTTATCTGGGGCCAACGTCCTGACTTTC
CDR3: CASSLRGGLLSGANVLTF

D: TRBD2
J: TRBJ2-7
V: TRBV7-8
size: few
DNA: TGTGCCAGCAGCTTGAGACTAGCGGGAACTGCCTACGAGCAGTACTTC
CDR3: CASSLRLAGTAYEQYF

D: NA
J: TRBJ2-1
V: TRBV18
size: NA
DNA: TGTGCCAGCTCACCATCCAACAGGGACGATGAGCAGTTCTTC
CDR3: CASSPSNRDDEQFF

D: NA
J: TRBJ2-5
V: TRBV4-2
size: NA
DNA: TGTGCCAGCAGCCATTCCGTTGGACTCGGCCAAGAGACCCAGTACTTC
CDR3: CASSHSVGLGQETQYF

D: NA
J: TRBJ2-7
V: TRBV6-5
size: NA
DNA: TGTGCCAGCAGTTACTCGAACAGGGTCTTCGAGCAGTACTTC
CDR3: CASSYSNRVFEQYF

D: TRBD1
J: TRBJ2-7
V: TRBV6-1
size: NA
DNA: TGTGCCAGCAGGGTTTGGACAGGGCTAGACTACGAGCAGTACTTC
CDR3: CASRVWTGLDYEQYF

D: NA
J: TRBJ2-1
V: TRBV7-2
size: NA
DNA: TGTGCCAGCCTAAAACTCGACAATGAGCAGTTCTTC
CDR3: CASLKLDNEQFF

D: NA
J: TRBJ2-5
V: TRBV12-5
size: NA
DNA: TGTGCTAGTGGTTTGAACAACCAAGAGACCCAGTACTTC
CDR3: CASGLNNQETQYF

D: TRBD1
J: TRBJ1-2
V: TRBV6-5
size: NA
DNA: TGTGCCAGCAGTTACGGGACAGGACCTCTCTATGGCTACACCTTC
CDR3: CASSYGTGPLYGYTF

D: TRBD2
J: TRBJ2-1
V: TRBV30
size: NA
DNA: TGTGCCTGGAGTGTGGGGACTAGCGGGAGATATGATGAGCAGTTCTTC
CDR3: CAWSVGTSGRYDEQFF

D: NA
J: TRBJ1-2
V: TRBV2
size: medium-sized
DNA: TGTGCCAGCAGCACATTATATGGCTACACCTTC
CDR3: CASSTLYGYTF

D: NA
J: TRBJ2-1
V: TRBV19
size: few
DNA: TGTGCCAGTACCCCGACTGGAAGCTCCTACAATGAGCAGTTCTTC
CDR3: CASTPTGSSYNEQFF

D: TRBD1
J: TRBJ2-7
V: TRBV5-5
size: NA
DNA: TGTGCCAGCAGCTGGGCATGGGGACAGGGCTACGAGCAGTACTTC
CDR3: CASSWAWGQGYEQYF

D: NA
J: TRBJ1-3
V: TRBV27
size: NA
DNA: TGTGCCAGCAGTCCCTACAGTAACTCTGGAAACACCATATATTTT
CDR3: CASSPYSNSGNTIYF

D: TRBD2
J: TRBJ2-1
V: TRBV5-1
size: NA
DNA: TGCGCCAGCAGCTTGGGACTAGCGGGAGGGCCATCCGGTGAGCAGTTCTTC
CDR3: CASSLGLAGGPSGEQFF

D: TRBD2
J: TRBJ2-1
V: TRBV25-1
size: few
DNA: TGTGCCAGCAGTGAATTGGGCGGGAGGGCAGGTTACAATGAGCAGTTCTTC
CDR3: CASSELGGRAGYNEQFF